The TCR beta chain under discussion was sequenced for a study of T cell repertoires in cytomegalovirus infection. Study as a whole: Public TCR beta signature analysis indicated the presence of both CMV infection and matching HLA type.

TCRdb ran MiXCR on the reads and lists one entry per CDR3 protein. Among roughly 180,000 distinct CDR3 sequences listed, about a fifth were seen once. As to this clonotype: No antigen is known for it.

Trimming left V 1 base short and J 6 bases short, with 16 bases between. From germline, CDR1 is SGDLS and CDR2 YYNGEE. The CDR3 length is 15 residues. The V gene is TRBV9, the J gene TRBJ1-2; possibly TRBD1 for D (6 bases). This TCR was sampled from a human donor in good health (CMV status not recorded). Some clones in this sample may be carry-over from other donors' samples. The specimen was CD8+ T cells from cultured PBMCs, collected from culture after CMV antigen stimulation. CDR3 amino acids: CASSVRQGYRDGYTF. CDR3 bases: TGTGCCAGCAGCGTACGGCAGGGATACAGGGATGGCTACACCTTC.